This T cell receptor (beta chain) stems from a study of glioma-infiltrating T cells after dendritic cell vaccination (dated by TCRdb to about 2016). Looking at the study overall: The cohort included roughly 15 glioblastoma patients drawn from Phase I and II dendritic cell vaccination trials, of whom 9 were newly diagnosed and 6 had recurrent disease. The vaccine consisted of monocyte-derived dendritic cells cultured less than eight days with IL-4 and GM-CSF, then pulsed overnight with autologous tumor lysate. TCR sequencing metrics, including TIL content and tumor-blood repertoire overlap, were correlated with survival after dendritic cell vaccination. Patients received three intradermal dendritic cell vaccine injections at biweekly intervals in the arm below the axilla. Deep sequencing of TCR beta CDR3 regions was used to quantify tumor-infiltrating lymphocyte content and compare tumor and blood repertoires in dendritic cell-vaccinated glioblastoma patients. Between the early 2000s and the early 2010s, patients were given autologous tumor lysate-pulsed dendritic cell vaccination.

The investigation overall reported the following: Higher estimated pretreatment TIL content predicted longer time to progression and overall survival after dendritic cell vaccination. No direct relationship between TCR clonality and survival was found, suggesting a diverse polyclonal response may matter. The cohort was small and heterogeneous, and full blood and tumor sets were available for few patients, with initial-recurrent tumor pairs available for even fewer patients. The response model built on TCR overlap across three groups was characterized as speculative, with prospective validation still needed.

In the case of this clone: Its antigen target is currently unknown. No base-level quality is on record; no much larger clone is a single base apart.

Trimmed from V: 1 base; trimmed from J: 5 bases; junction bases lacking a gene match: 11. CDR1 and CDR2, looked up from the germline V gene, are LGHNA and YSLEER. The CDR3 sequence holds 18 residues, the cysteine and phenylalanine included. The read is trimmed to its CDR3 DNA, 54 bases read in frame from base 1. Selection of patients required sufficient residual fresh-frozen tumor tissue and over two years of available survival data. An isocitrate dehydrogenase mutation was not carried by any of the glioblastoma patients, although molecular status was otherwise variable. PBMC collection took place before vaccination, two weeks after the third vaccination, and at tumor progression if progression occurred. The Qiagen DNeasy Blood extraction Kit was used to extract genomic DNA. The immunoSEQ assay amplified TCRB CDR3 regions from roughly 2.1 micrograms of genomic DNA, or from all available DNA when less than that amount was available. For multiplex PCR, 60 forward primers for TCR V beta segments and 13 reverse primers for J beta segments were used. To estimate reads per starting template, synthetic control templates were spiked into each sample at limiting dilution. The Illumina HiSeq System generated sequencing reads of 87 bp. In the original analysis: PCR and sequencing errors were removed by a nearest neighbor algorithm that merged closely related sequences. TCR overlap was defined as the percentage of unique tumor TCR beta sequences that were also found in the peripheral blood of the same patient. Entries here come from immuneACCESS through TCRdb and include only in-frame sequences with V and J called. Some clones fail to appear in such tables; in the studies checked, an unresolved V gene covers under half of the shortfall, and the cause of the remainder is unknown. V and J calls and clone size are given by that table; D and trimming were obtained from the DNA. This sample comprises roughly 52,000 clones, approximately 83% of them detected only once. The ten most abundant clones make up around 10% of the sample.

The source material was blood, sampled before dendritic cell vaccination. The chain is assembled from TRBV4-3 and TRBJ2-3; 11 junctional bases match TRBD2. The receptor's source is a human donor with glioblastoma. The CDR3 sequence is CASSQGGSGRAWGDTQYF. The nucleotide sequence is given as TGCGCCAGCAGCCAAGGAGGTAGCGGGAGGGCCTGGGGAGATACGCAGTATTTT.